This passage covers 10 T cell receptor beta chains from one sample sequenced in a study of siplizumab effects on memory and regulatory T cells. Repertoires were generated with immunoSEQ multiplex PCR, while TCRdb's copy carries only in-frame clones and drops some. The repertoire includes about 100,000 clones, 75% to 95% of them detected once, and about 2.6% sits in the top ten. Material: CD4+ T cells sorted from blood. These receptors all stem from a human donor in good health. Some clones in this sample may be carry-over from other donors' samples.

This clone was seen a single time. Other DNA sequences of this sample code for an identical CDR3. The rearrangement joins TRBV18 to TRBJ1-3, with 7 nucleotides matching TRBD1. Germline assignment: CDR1 KGHSH and CDR2 LQKENI. The V segment lost 5 bases and the J segment 11 bases; nucleotides outside the gene matches: 9. There are 13 residues in the CDR3. The CDR3 protein is CASSTRDSPAIYF. In nucleotides, the CDR3 is TGTGCCAGCTCAACGAGGGACAGTCCGGCCATATATTTT.

The chain is built from TRBV19 and TRBJ1-5; possible D gene TRBD1, 6 bases. CDR3 length equals 14 residues. The germline V gene encodes CDR1 LNHDA and CDR2 SQIVND (reference sequence). Trimming left V 5 bases short and J 4 bases short, with 12 bases between. CDR3 nucleotide sequence: TGTGCCAGTAGTCCTCAACAGGGAAATCAGCCCCAGCATTTT. It specifies CASSPQQGNQPQHF.

The chain joins TRBV7-3 to TRBJ2-5; TRBD2 is a possible D gene (5 bases). Germline V gives CDR1 SGHTA, CDR2 FQGTGA. Trimming removed 5 bases at V and 2 bases at J, with 9 bases between. This CDR3 spans 13 amino acids. CDR3 DNA: TGTGCCAGCAGCGCGGGCGTACAAGAGACCCAGTACTTC. Translating it yields CASSAGVQETQYF.

This sequence joins TRBV5-1 and TRBJ2-1; D is possibly TRBD1 (6 bases). Germline values: CDR1 SGHRS, CDR2 YFSETQ. V was trimmed by 2 bases and J by 5 bases, leaving 17 bases between them. The CDR3 has 16 amino acids. The CDR3 loop is CASSFQGPDSNNEQFF. The CDR3 coding sequence is TGCGCCAGCAGCTTTCAGGGGCCAGATTCTAACAATGAGCAGTTCTTC.

The chain is built from TRBV28 and TRBJ2-5; D ambiguous. Germline assignment: CDR1 MDHEN and CDR2 SYDVKM. The V end lost 2 bases, the J end lost 2 bases, and 15 bases lay between the germline ends. The CDR3 is made up of 16 amino acids. This CDR3 is CASSLRAAIRQETQYF. CDR3 nucleotide sequence: TGTGCCAGCAGTTTAAGGGCAGCTATTAGGCAAGAGACCCAGTACTTC.

J is TRBJ2-5 and V is TRBV25-1; TRBD1 matches at 7 bases. Germline V gives CDR1 MGHDK, CDR2 SYGVNS. This CDR3 region has 15 residues. With V trimmed by 5 bases and J by 5 bases, 11 bases remained unmatched. The CDR3 reads CASSWFRGSLETQYF. CDR3 in DNA: TGTGCCAGCAGTTGGTTCAGGGGGAGTTTGGAGACCCAGTACTTC.

The chain has TRBV14 and TRBJ2-3, with 7 nucleotides matching TRBD1. Germline V gene sequence: CDR1 SGHDN, CDR2 FVKESK. This CDR3 has 15 residues. With 6 bases clipped from V and 1 base from J, the junction kept 7 bases outside the gene matches. This chain's CDR3 is CASRQTGFGTDTQYF. As DNA, the CDR3 is TGTGCCAGCAGGCAGACAGGGTTTGGCACAGATACGCAGTATTTT.

The genes are TRBV5-6 and TRBJ1-3; D remains unclear. The germline gives CDR1 SGHDT, CDR2 YYEEEE. V lost 4 bases to trimming and J lost 0 bases, with 8 bases between them. This CDR3 is built from 14 residues. CDR3 protein: CASSRYSSGNTIYF. The DNA for the CDR3 is TGTGCCAGCAGCCGGTACTCCTCTGGAAACACCATATATTTT.

The chain joins TRBV10-3 to TRBJ2-1; 9 positions match TRBD1. Germline V gives CDR1 ENHRY, CDR2 SYGVKD. V shed 5 bases and J 5 bases; nucleotides not matched to a gene: 7. This CDR3 has 15 amino acids. CDR3 in DNA: TGTGCCATCAGTCCCCGGGACAGGGCACACAATGAGCAGTTCTTC. Amino acids: CAISPRDRAHNEQFF.

The chain couples TRBV7-2 to TRBJ2-2; 9 positions match TRBD2. After removal of 3 bases from V and 6 bases from J, the junction contained 8 bases not matched to a gene. CDR3 length: 16 residues. Germline lookup yields CDR1 SGHTA and CDR2 FQGNSA. The chain's CDR3 is CASSFLAGTAAGELFF. For the CDR3, the DNA is TGTGCCAGCAGCTTTCTAGCGGGAACGGCCGCCGGGGAGCTGTTTTTT. Using reference TRBV7-2 and TRBJ2-2 for the parts outside the CDR3, the full variable domain is GAGVSQSPSNKVTEKGKDVELRCDPISGHTALYWYRQSLGQGLEFLIYFQGNSAPDKSGLPSDRFSAERTGGSVSTLTIQRTQQEDSAVYLCASSFLAGTAAGELFFGEGSRLTVL.